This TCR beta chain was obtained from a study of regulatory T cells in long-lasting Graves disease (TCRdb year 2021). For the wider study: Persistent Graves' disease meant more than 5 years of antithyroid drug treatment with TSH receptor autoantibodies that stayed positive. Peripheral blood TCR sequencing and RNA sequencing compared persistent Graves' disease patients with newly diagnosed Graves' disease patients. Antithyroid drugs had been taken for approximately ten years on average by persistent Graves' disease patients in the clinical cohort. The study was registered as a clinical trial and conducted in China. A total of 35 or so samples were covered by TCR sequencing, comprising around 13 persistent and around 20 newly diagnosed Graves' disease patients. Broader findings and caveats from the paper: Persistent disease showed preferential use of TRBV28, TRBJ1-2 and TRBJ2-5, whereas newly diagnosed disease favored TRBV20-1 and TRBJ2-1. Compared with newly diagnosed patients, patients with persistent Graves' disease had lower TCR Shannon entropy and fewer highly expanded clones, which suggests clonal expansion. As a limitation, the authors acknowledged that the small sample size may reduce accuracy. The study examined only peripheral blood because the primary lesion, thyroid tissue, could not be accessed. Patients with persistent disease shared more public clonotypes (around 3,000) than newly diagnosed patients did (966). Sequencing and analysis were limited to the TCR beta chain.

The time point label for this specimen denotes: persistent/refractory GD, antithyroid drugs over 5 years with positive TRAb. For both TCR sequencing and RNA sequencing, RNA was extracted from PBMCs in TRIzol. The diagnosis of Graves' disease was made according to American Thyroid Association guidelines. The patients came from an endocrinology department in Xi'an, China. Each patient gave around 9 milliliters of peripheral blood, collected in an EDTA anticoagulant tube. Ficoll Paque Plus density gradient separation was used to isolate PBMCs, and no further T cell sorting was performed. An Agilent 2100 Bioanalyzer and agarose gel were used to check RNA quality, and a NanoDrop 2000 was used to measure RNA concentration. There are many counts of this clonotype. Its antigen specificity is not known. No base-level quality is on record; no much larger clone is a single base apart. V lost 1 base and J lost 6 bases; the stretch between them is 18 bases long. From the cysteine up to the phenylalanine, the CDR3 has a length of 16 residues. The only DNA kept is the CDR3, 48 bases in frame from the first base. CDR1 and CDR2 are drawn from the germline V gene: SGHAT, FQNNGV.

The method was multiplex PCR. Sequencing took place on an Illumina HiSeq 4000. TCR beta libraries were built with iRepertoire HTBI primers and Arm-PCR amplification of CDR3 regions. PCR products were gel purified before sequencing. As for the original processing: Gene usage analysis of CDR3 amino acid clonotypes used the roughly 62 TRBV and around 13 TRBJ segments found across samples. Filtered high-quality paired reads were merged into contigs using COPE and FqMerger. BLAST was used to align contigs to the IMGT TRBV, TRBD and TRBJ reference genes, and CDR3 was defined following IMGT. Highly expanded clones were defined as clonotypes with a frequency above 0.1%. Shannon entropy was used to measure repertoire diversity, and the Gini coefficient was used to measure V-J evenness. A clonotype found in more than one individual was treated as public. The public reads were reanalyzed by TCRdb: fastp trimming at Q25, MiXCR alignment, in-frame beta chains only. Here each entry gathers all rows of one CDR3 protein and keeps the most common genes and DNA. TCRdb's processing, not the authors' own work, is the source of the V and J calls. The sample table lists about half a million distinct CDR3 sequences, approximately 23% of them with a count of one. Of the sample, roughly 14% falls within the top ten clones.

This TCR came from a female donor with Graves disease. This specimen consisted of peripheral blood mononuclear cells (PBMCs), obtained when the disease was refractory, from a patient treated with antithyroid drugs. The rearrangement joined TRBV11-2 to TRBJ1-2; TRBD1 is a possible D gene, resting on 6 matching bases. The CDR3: CASSLVRTVRRDGYTF. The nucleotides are TGTGCCAGCAGCTTAGTCCGGACAGTCCGACGGGATGGCTACACCTTC.